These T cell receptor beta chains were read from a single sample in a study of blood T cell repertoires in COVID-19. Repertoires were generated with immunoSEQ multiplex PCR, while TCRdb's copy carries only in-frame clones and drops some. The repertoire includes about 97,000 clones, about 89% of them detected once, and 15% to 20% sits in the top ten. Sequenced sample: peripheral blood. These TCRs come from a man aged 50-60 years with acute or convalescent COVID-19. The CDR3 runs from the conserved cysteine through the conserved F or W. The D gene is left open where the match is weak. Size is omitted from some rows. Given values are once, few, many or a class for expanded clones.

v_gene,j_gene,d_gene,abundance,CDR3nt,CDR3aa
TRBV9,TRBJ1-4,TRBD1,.,TGTGCCAGCAGCGCGACCTCAGGGGGCGCGGGTGAAAAACTGTTTTTT,CASSATSGGAGEKLFF
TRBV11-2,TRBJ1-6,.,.,TGTGCCAGCAGCCCCCTCCAAGGCGGCTCCTATAATTCACCCCTCCACTTT,CASSPLQGGSYNSPLHF
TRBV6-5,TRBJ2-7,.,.,TGTGCCAGCAGGGACAGTGCGACCTACGAGCAGTACTTC,CASRDSATYEQYF
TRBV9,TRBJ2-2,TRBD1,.,TGTGCCAGCAGCTCTGGGACAGCTTACACCGGGGAGCTGTTTTTT,CASSSGTAYTGELFF
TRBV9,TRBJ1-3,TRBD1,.,TGTGCCAGCAGCTCCCGACAGGGGGAAGGGGGAGACACCATATATTTT,CASSSRQGEGGDTIYF
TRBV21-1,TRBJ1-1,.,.,TGTGCCAGCAGTCACGGGACAACGATCATCTTAGCTTTCTTT,CASSHGTTIILAFF
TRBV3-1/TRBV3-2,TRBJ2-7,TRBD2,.,TGTGCCAGCAGCTTTGGACTAGCGGGTGGCTACGAGCAGTACTTC,CASSFGLAGGYEQYF
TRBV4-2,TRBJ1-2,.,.,TGTGCCAGCAGCCAAGATCTCACACCACGCTATGGCTACACCTTC,CASSQDLTPRYGYTF
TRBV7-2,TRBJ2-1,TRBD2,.,TGTGCCAGCAGCTTAGGACTAGCGGGGTATAATGAGCAGTTCTTC,CASSLGLAGYNEQFF
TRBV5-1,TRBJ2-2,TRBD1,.,TGCGCCAGCAGCTCTCTGACAGGGGATACCGGGGAGCTGTTTTTT,CASSSLTGDTGELFF
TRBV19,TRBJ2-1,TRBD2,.,TGTGCCAGTAGCAAACTAGCGGGGCCTAGATACAATGAGCAGTTCTTC,CASSKLAGPRYNEQFF
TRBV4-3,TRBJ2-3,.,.,TGCGCCAGCAGCCAAGATCGGCAGGGGATCGATACGCAGTATTTT,CASSQDRQGIDTQYF
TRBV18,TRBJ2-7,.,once,TGTGCCAGCTCACCTTCCAGGGGCAAATCCTACGAGCAGTACTTC,CASSPSRGKSYEQYF
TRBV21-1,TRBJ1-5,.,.,TGTGCCAGCAGCAAACGGGCGGACAGGGCCCACAATCAGCCCCAGCATTTT,CASSKRADRAHNQPQHF
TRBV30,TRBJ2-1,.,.,TGTGCCTCGTCCCCGGGACATATTGAGCAGTTCTTC,CASSPGHIEQFF
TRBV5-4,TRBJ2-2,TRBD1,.,TGTGCCAGCAGCTTGGAACAGGGGGCGTTCGGCGAGCTGTTTTTT,CASSLEQGAFGELFF
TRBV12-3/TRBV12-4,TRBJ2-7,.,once,TGTGCCAGCAGCCCAGGGTATCACGAGCAGTACTTC,CASSPGYHEQYF
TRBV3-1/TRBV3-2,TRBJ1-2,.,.,TGTGCCAGCAGCCAAGAATTCTTTAGCCATGGCTACACCTTC,CASSQEFFSHGYTF
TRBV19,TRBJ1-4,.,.,TGTGCCAGTAGTCCTAACCTACGGGGGACGGGCGCAACTAATGAAAAACTGTTTTTT,CASSPNLRGTGATNEKLFF
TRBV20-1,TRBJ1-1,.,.,TGCAGTGCTAGAGATCATGAAGCTTTCTTT,CSARDHEAFF
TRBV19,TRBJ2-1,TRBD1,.,TGTGCCAGTAGTACGGGACAGGAGTATGAGCAGTTCTTC,CASSTGQEYEQFF
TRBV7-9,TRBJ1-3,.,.,TGTGCCAGCAGCTTAGCGTTGCAGGGCTACTCTGGAAACACCATATATTTT,CASSLALQGYSGNTIYF
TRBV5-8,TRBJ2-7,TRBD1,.,TGTGCCAGCAGCTTAGGGACAGGGTCTAGTTGGTTGTACGAGCAGTACTTC,CASSLGTGSSWLYEQYF
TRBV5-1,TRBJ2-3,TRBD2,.,TGCGCCAGCAGCTCTTGGACTAGCGGGGACACAGATACGCAGTATTTT,CASSSWTSGDTDTQYF
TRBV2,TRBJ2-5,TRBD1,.,TGTGCCAGCAGCCGCGGACAGGGGGCGAAGGAGACCCAGTACTTC,CASSRGQGAKETQYF
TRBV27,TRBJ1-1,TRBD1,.,TGTGCCAGCAGTTTTTGGGGCAGGGGGGTATTGAACACTGAAGCTTTCTTT,CASSFWGRGVLNTEAFF
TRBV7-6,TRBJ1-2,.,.,TGTGCCAGCAGCCCGAACCCTACAGTCCTCTATGGCTACACCTTC,CASSPNPTVLYGYTF
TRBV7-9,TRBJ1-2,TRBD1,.,TGTGCCAGCAGCCTACACAGGACAGGGGCCTATGGCTACACCTTC,CASSLHRTGAYGYTF
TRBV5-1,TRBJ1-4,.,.,TGCGCCAGCAGCCCAGGAACCGGGAGACTTGGCGAAAAACTGTTTTTT,CASSPGTGRLGEKLFF
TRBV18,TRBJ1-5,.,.,TGTGCCAGCTCACCGGAGGGCCAGCCCCAGCATTTT,CASSPEGQPQHF
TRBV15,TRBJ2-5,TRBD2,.,TGTGCCACCAGCAGAGATCGGGTAGCGGGGGCCACGTCAAAGACCCAGTACTTC,CATSRDRVAGATSKTQYF
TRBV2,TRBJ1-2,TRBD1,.,TGTGCCAGCAGACCCGAGGGGGCGAGTGGCTACACCTTC,CASRPEGASGYTF
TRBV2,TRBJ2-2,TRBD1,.,TGTGCCAGCTGGGGCGGCAGGGGGCGGACCGGGGAGCTGTTTTTT,CASWGGRGRTGELFF
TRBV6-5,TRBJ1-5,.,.,TGTGCCAGCAGACTCGCCCCTGGGGGGGTTCAGCCCCAGCATTTT,CASRLAPGGVQPQHF
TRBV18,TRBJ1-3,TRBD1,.,TGTGCCAGCTCACCTGGGGGACAGGGATCCGGAAACACCATATATTTT,CASSPGGQGSGNTIYF
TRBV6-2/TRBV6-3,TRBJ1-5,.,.,TGTGCCAGCAGTCGGACAGTCGGTCAGCCCCAGCATTTT,CASSRTVGQPQHF
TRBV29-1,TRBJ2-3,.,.,TGCAGCGTCTCAGATACGCAGTATTTT,CSVSDTQYF
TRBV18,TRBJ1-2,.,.,TGTGCCAGCACACGGGGAGGCCCTGAGGGTAACTATGGCTACACCTTC,CASTRGGPEGNYGYTF